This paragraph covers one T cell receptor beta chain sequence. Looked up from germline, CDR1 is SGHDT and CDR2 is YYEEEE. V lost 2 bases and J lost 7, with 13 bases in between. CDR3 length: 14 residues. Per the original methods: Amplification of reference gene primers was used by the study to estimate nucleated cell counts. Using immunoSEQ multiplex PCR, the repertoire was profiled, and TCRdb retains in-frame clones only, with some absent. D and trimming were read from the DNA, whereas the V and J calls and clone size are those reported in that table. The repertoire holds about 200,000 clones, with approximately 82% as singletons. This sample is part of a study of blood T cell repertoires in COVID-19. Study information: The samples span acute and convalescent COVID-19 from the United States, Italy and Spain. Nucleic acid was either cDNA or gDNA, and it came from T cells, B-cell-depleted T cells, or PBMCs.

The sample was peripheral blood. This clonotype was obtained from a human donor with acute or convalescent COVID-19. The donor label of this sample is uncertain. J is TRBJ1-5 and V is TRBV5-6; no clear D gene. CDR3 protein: CASSLTPSGQPQHF. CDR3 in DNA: TGTGCCAGCAGCTTAACACCCTCCGGGCAGCCCCAGCATTTT.